This TCR beta chain was sequenced in a study of T cell responses to AZD1222 COVID-19 vaccine. Points from the study as a whole: The repertoires were collected only after the peak T cell response. Among those given AZD1222, only 6 or 7 were seropositive at baseline. Spike-specific TCR breadth and depth went up after people got two AZD1222 doses.

The CDR3 length is 15 residues. Germline V gives CDR1 KGHDR, CDR2 SFDVKD. Trimming took 9 bases from V and 4 from J; bases not matched to a gene: 9. Analysis merged second doses at about 4 or about 12 weeks. About this clone itself: Its antigen is undetermined.

The repertoire was sequenced with immunoSEQ multiplex PCR; TCRdb's copy has only in-frame clones and lacks some. The sample lists roughly 80,000 clones; approximately 90% were seen once. This receptor was obtained from an adult who received the AZD1222 COVID-19 vaccine. This specimen consisted of peripheral blood, obtained 28 days after the second AZD1222 dose. This rearrangement joins TRBV24-1 to TRBJ2-3; the match to TRBD1 covers 10 bases. The CDR3, as DNA: TGTGCCACCCACCCGGGACAGGGGATCGCAGATACGCAGTATTTT. Translating it yields CATHPGQGIADTQYF.